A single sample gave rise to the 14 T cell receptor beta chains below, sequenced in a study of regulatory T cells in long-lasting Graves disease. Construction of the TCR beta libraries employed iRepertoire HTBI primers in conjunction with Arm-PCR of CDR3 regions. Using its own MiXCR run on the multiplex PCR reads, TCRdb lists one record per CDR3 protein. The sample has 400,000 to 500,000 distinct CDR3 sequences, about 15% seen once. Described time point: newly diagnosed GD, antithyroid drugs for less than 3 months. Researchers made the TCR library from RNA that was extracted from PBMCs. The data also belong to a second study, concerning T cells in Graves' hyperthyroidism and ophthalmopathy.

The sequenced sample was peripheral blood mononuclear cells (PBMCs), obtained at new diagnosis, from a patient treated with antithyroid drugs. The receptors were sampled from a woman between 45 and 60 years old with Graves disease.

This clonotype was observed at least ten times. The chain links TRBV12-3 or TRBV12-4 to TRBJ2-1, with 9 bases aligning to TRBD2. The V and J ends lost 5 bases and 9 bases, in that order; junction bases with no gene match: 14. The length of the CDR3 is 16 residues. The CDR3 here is CASSQMGLAGTAEQFF. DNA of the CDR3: TGTGCCAGCAGTCAAATGGGTCTAGCGGGAACAGCTGAGCAGTTCTTC.

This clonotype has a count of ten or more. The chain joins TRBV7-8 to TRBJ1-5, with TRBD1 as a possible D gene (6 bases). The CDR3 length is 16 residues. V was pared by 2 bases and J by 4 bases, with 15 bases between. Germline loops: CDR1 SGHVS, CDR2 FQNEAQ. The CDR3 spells CASSLYRGGRNQPQHF. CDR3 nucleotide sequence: TGTGCCAGCAGCTTATATCGCGGGGGCAGGAATCAGCCCCAGCATTTT. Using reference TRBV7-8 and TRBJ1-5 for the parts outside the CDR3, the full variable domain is GAGVSQSPRYKVAKRGQDVALRCDPISGHVSLFWYQQALGQGPEFLTYFQNEAQLDKSGLPSDRFFAERPEGSVSTLKIQRTQQEDSAVYLCASSLYRGGRNQPQHFGDGTRLSIL.

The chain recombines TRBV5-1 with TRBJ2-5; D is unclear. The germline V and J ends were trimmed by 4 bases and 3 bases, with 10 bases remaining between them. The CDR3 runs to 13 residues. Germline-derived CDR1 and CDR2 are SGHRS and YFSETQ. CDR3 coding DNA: TGCGCCAGCAGCATTACAGACAAAGAGACCCAGTACTTC. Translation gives CASSITDKETQYF.

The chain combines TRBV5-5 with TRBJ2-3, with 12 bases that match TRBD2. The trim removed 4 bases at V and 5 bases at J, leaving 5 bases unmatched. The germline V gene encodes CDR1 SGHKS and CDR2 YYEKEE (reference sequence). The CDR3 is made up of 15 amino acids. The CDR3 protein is CASSPTGLAGDTQYF. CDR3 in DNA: TGTGCCAGCAGCCCCACGGGACTAGCGGGAGATACGCAGTATTTT.

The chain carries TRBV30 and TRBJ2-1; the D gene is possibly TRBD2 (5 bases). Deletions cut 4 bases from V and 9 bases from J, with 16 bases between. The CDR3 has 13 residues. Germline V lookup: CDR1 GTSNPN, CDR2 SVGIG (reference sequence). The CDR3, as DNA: TGTGCCTGGACTAGCTGGAAGAAGACTGAGCAGTTCTTC. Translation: CAWTSWKKTEQFF.

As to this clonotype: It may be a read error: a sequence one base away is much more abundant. The CDR3 coding sequence is TGTGCCAACAGACCCGGACAGGGCCTCTACGAGCAGTACTTC. Translated, it gives CANRPGQGLYEQYF. The V call is TRBV6-1, the J call TRBJ2-7; 8 bases are shared with TRBD1. From germline, CDR1 is MNHNS and CDR2 SASEGT. This CDR3 region has 14 residues. V lost 10 bases and J lost 3; bases outside the gene matches: 11.

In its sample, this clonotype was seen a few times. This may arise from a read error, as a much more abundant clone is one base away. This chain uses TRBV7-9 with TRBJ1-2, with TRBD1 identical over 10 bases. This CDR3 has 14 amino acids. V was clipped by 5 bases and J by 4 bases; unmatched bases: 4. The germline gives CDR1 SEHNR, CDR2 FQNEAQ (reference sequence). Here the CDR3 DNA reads TGTGCCAGCAGCCCCGGGACAGGGGTCTATGGCTACACCTTC. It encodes CASSPGTGVYGYTF.

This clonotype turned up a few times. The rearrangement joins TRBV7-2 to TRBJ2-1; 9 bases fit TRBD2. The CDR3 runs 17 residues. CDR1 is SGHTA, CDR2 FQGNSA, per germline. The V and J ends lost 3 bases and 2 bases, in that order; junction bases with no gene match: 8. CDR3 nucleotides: TGTGCCAGCAGCTTCGCCCCTCTAGCGGGGACCTACAATGAGCAGTTCTTC. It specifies CASSFAPLAGTYNEQFF.

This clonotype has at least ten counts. The CDR3 sequence is CASSLLAVSTDTQYF. DNA for the CDR3: TGTGCCAGCAGTTTACTAGCGGTCAGCACAGATACGCAGTATTTT. The chain couples TRBV28 to TRBJ2-3; 7 bases align to TRBD2. This CDR3 spans 15 amino acids. The trim removed 2 bases at V and 0 bases at J, leaving 2 bases unmatched. The germline V gene has CDR1 MDHEN and CDR2 SYDVKM.

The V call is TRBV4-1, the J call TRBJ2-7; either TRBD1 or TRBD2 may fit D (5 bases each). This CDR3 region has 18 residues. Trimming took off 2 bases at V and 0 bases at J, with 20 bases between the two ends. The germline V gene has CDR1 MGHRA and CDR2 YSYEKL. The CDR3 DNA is TGCGCCAGCAGCCAATATCCCCAGGCGTCAGGGAGCTCCTACGAGCAGTACTTC. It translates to CASSQYPQASGSSYEQYF.

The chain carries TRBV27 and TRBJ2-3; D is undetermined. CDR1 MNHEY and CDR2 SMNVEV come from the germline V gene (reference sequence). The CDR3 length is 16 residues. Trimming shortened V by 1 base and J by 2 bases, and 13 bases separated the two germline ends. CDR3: CASSLWGRGDTDTQYF. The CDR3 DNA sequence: TGTGCCAGCAGTTTATGGGGTAGAGGCGACACAGATACGCAGTATTTT.

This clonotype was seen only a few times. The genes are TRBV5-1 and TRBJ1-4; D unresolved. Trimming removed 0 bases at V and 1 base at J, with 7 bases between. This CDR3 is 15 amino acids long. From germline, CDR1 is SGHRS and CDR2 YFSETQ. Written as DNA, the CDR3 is TGCGCCAGCAGCTTGGATGACGGAACTAATGAAAAACTGTTTTTT. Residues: CASSLDDGTNEKLFF.

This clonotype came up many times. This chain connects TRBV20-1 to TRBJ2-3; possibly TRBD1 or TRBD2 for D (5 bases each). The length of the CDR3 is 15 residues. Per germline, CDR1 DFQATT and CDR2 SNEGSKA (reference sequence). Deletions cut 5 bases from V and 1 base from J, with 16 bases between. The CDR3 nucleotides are TGCAGTGCTCGCCCCCTAGAGGGGCGCACAGATACGCAGTATTTT. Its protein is CSARPLEGRTDTQYF.

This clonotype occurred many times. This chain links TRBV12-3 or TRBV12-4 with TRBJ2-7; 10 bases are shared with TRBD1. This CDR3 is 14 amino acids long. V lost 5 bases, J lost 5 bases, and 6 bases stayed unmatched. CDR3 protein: CASSIRQGAHEQYF. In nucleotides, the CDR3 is TGTGCCAGCAGTATTAGACAGGGGGCACACGAGCAGTACTTC.